In this sample, the clone carrying this TCR beta chain turned up many times. This sample stems from a study of read filtering for tumor transcriptome and immune sequencing. Molecular barcoded adaptors covering alpha/delta and beta/gamma chains were used on approximately 440 ng RNA. TCRdb passed the reads through MiXCR, listing each CDR3 protein once. The sample carries over 50,000 distinct CDR3 sequences, nearly 20% recorded once. This receptor was taken from a donor aged 40 or older with multiple myeloma. The sequenced sample consisted of a population of CD138-negative cells sorted from bone marrow.

CDR3 in DNA: TGTGCCAGCAGCTCAGGGGGCGCGGAGACCCAGTACTTC. Protein: CASSSGGAETQYF. The V gene is TRBV6-6, the J gene TRBJ2-5, with TRBD1 identical over 8 bases. The germline V gene has CDR1 MNHNY and CDR2 SVGAGI (reference sequence). The ends lost 6 bases at V and 5 bases at J; junction bases unmatched: 5. CDR3 size: 13 residues.